This T cell receptor beta chain was found in a study of blood T cell repertoires in COVID-19. At the level of the study: Samples of COVID-19 (acute and convalescent) were obtained from the United States, Italy and Spain. Sample material is recorded as cDNA or gDNA derived from T cells, B-cell-depleted T cells, or PBMCs.

Profiling relied on immunoSEQ multiplex PCR, and the TCRdb table lists in-frame clones only, not all of them. Of about 200,000 clones listed, 75% to 90% are singletons. CDR1 and CDR2 (germline): SGDLS, YYNGEE. V was shortened by 3 bases and J by 5 bases, with 23 bases between the two germline ends. The CDR3 runs 17 residues. This receptor was obtained from a woman aged 35 to 49 with acute or convalescent COVID-19. The genes are TRBV9 and TRBJ1-1; TRBD1 is a possible D gene (5 bases). Sample: peripheral blood. The DNA for the CDR3 is TGTGCCAGCAGCGAGGGACTAGGGACCCGGGGAAGGACTGAAGCTTTCTTT. Protein: CASSEGLGTRGRTEAFF.